Following are 4 T cell receptor beta chains from one sample sequenced in a study of spatial heterogeneity in lung cancer. Time point indicated: sample taken at primary tumor resection. Sequencing was performed on whole RNA extracted from tumor and nontumor lung tissue, or from frozen PBMC, and the material was left unsorted. TCRdb redid the calling of the 5' RACE reads with MiXCR, one entry per CDR3 protein. The sample holds about 92,000 distinct CDR3 sequences; approximately 12% are singletons and the top ten take more than 40%. The specimen comprised PBMCs, sampled at surgery. The source is a male donor with early-stage non-small cell lung cancer.

CDR3 bases: TGCAGTGCTAGAGTCGGTAGCGGGCCCCAAAACATTCAGTACTTC. Its translation: CSARVGSGPQNIQYF. The chain recombines TRBV20-1 with TRBJ2-4, with 7 bases identical to TRBD2. The CDR3 extends over 15 amino acids. Germline loops: CDR1 DFQATT, CDR2 SNEGSKA (reference sequence). Trimming removed 1 base from V and 5 bases from J; junction bases left unmatched: 8.

This chain joins TRBV12-3 or TRBV12-4 and TRBJ1-6, with 7 bases that match TRBD1. This CDR3 has 15 residues. After removal of 6 bases from V and 6 bases from J, the junction contained 8 bases not matched to a gene. The CDR3 bases are TGTGCCAGCAGAGAGGGACAGAGGTCTAATTCACCCCTCCACTTT. Amino acid sequence: CASREGQRSNSPLHF.

The table lists this clonotype with a few counts. This chain joins TRBV12-3 or TRBV12-4 and TRBJ1-4; 7 nucleotides match TRBD1. The CDR3 runs 14 residues. Losses at the gene ends were 6 bases for V and 6 bases for J; bases not matched to a gene: 7. CDR3 region: CASSPDREDEKLFF. DNA of the CDR3: TGTGCCAGCAGCCCAGACAGGGAGGATGAAAAACTGTTTTTT.

Many counts were recorded for this clonotype. This chain uses TRBV3-1 with TRBJ1-2; TRBD1 matches 12 bases. This CDR3 has 15 residues. CDR1 is LGHDT and CDR2 is YNNKEL in the germline V gene (reference sequence). J was trimmed by 7 bases and V by 3 bases; bases with no gene match: 6. CDR3 bases: TGTGCCAGCAGCCAGCCGGGACAGGGGGCCGGTGGCTACACCTTC. Translating gives CASSQPGQGAGGYTF.